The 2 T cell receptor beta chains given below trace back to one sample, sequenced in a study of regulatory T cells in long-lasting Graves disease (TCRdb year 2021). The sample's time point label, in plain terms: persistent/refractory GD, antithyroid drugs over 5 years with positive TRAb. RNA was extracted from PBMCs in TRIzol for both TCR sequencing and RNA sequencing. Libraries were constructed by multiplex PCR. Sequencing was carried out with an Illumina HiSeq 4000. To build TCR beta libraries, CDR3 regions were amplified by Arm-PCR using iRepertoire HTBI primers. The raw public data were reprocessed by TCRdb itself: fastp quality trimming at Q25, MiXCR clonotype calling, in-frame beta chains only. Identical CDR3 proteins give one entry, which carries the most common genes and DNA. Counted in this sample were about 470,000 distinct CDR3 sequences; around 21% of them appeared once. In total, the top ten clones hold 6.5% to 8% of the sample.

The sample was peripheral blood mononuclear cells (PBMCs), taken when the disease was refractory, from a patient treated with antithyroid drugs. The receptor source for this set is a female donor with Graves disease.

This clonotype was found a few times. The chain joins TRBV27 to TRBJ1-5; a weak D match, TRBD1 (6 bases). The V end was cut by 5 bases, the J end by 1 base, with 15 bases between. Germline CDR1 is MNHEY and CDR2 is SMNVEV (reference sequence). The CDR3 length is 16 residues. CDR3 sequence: CASSPRGGASNQPQHF. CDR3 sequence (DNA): TGTGCCAGCAGTCCCCGTGGGGGGGCGAGCAATCAGCCCCAGCATTTT.

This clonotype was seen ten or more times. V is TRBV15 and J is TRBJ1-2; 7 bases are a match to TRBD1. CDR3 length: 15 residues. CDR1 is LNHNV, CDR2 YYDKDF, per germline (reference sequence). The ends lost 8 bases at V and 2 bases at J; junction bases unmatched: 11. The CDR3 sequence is CATPTTAGGNYGYTF. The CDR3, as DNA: TGTGCCACCCCCACCACTGCAGGGGGAAACTATGGCTACACCTTC.